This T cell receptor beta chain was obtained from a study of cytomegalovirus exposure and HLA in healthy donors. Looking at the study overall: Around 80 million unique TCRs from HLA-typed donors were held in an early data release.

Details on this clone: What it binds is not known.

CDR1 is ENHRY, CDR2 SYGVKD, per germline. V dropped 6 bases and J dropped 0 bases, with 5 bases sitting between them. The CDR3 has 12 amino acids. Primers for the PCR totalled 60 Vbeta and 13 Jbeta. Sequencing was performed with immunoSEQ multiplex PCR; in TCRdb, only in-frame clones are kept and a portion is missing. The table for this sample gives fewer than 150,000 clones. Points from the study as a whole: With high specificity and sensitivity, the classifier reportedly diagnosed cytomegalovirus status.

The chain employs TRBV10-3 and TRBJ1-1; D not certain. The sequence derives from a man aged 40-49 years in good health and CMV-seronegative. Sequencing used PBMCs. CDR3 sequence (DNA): TGTGCCATCAGGTCGGTGAACACTGAAGCTTTCTTT. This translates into CAIRSVNTEAFF.